The 29 T cell receptor beta chains in this list originate from one sample, sequenced in a study of T cells in Graves' hyperthyroidism and ophthalmopathy. What was amplified from RNA transcripts were TCR beta CDR3 regions. The HTBI set primed first-round TCR CDR3 RT-PCR. TCRdb processed the multiplex PCR reads anew with MiXCR; each CDR3 protein has one entry. The sample carries fewer than 450,000 distinct CDR3 sequences, 17% recorded once. Sequenced sample: blood. Source of these receptors: a woman under 40 with Graves' hyperthyroidism that later progressed to Graves' ophthalmopathy.

This clonotype was counted at least ten times. The chain links TRBV27 to TRBJ2-6, with D tentatively TRBD2 (5 bases). There are 15 residues in the CDR3. In germline, CDR1 is MNHEY, CDR2 SMNVEV (reference sequence). V was shortened by 2 bases and J by 2 bases, with 7 bases between the two germline ends. The CDR3 is CASSLAGAGANVLTF. CDR3 DNA: TGTGCCAGCAGTTTAGCCGGGGCTGGGGCCAACGTCCTGACTTTC.

This clonotype was found a few times. The CDR3 nucleotides are TGTGCCACCAGATCACAACCGGGACAGGCTAACTATGGCTACACCTTC. It yields the protein CATRSQPGQANYGYTF. The chain combines TRBV24-1 with TRBJ1-2, with 8 bases that match TRBD1. CDR1 and CDR2 from the germline V gene are KGHDR and SFDVKD. After removal of 7 bases from V and 0 bases from J, the junction contained 9 bases not matched to a gene. This CDR3 is 16 amino acids long.

This clonotype has ten or more counts. The chain is built from TRBV3-1 and TRBJ1-5, with unresolved D. Germline-derived CDR1 and CDR2 are LGHDT and YNNKEL (reference sequence). The CDR3 spans 15 residues. The V end was cut by 1 base, the J end by 0 bases, with 7 bases between. The CDR3 sequence is CASSQGTVSNQPQHF. CDR3 sequence (DNA): TGTGCCAGCAGCCAAGGAACGGTTAGCAATCAGCCCCAGCATTTT.

This clonotype was seen ten or more times. The rearrangement uses TRBV12-3 or TRBV12-4 and TRBJ1-1; D remains unclear. The V and J ends lost 1 base and 1 base respectively, with 7 bases between them. The CDR3 loop spans 14 amino acids. CDR3 nucleotides: TGTGCCAGCAGTTTAGTGAGAGGGAACACTGAAGCTTTCTTT. Protein: CASSLVRGNTEAFF.

The chain has TRBV19 and TRBJ1-1, with D unclear. The V and J ends lost 3 bases and 4 bases respectively, with 6 bases between them. Germline-derived CDR1 and CDR2 are LNHDA and SQIVND (reference sequence). This CDR3 region has 12 residues. The CDR3 sequence: CASSILGTEAFF. The CDR3 bases are TGTGCCAGTAGTATTTTGGGCACTGAAGCTTTCTTT.

This clonotype was counted at least ten times. V gene TRBV28 combines with J gene TRBJ2-1, with D tentatively TRBD1 (7 bases). This CDR3 has 13 residues. Trimming removed 3 bases at V and 8 bases at J, with 11 bases between. The germline V gene encodes CDR1 MDHEN and CDR2 SYDVKM. The CDR3 loop reads CASSLLRGDEQFF. The CDR3 nucleotides are TGTGCCAGCAGTTTGCTCAGGGGGGATGAGCAGTTCTTC.

The chain joins TRBV6-2 or TRBV6-3 to TRBJ2-1; 10 bases fit TRBD2. The CDR3 loop spans 18 amino acids. Trimming at V came to 5 bases and at J to 0 bases, leaving 10 bases not matched to a gene. Germline CDR1 MNHEY, CDR2 SVGEGT. In nucleotides, the CDR3 is TGTGCCAGCAGTATCCTAGCGGGAGTGGGAAGCTCCTACAATGAGCAGTTCTTC. Protein: CASSILAGVGSSYNEQFF.

This clonotype was seen many times. The chain has TRBV12-3 or TRBV12-4 and TRBJ2-7; no firm D call. Trimming left V 5 bases short and J 0 bases short, with 11 bases between. The CDR3 runs 14 residues. The CDR3 reads CASSPDVDSYEQYF. CDR3 nucleotides: TGTGCCAGCAGTCCGGACGTCGACTCCTACGAGCAGTACTTC.

This clonotype was detected only a few times. The J gene is TRBJ1-5, the V gene TRBV19, with D tentatively TRBD1 (5 bases). Germline V gene data show CDR1 as LNHDA and CDR2 as SQIVND (reference sequence). Trimming took off 0 bases at V and 5 bases at J, with 11 bases between the two ends. The CDR3 is 15 amino acids. CDR3 DNA: TGTGCCAGTAGTATAGATTCAGGGTCTCATCAGCCCCAGCATTTT. Its translation: CASSIDSGSHQPQHF.

This clonotype was counted ten times or more. This rearrangement joins TRBV12-3 or TRBV12-4 to TRBJ2-7; D possibly corresponds to TRBD2 (6 bases). CDR3 length equals 15 residues. Trimming left V 6 bases short and J 3 bases short, with 18 bases between. CDR3 bases: TGTGCCAGCAGCCCTCTTCGGGGGACGTACTACGAGCAGTACTTC. Translating it yields CASSPLRGTYYEQYF.

This clonotype showed up many times. The chain couples TRBV2 to TRBJ2-7; no definite D call. Germline V gene data show CDR1 as SNHLY and CDR2 as FYNNEI. Trimming left V 2 bases short and J 9 bases short, with 8 bases between. This CDR3 has 11 residues. CDR3 DNA sequence: TGTGCCAGCAGTGAATCATATGGGCAGTACTTC. It specifies CASSESYGQYF.

The rearrangement uses TRBV4-1 and TRBJ2-7; TRBD1 aligns across 8 bases. CDR1 MGHRA and CDR2 YSYEKL come from the germline V gene. The CDR3 totals 15 residues. Trimming cost V 3 bases and J 2 bases; bases outside gene matches: 6. The CDR3: CASSQDQGAPYEQYF. The CDR3 DNA reads as TGCGCCAGCAGCCAGGACCAGGGGGCCCCCTACGAGCAGTACTTC.

The chain carries TRBV25-1 and TRBJ2-5; unclear D gene. CDR1 MGHDK and CDR2 SYGVNS come from the germline V gene. The CDR3 extends over 15 amino acids. Trimming shortened V by 2 bases and J by 1 base, and 11 bases separated the two germline ends. The CDR3 here is CASSERPPVQETQYF. The CDR3 bases are TGTGCCAGCAGTGAAAGGCCCCCCGTCCAAGAGACCCAGTACTTC.

The V call is TRBV2, the J call TRBJ1-1; 8 bases fit TRBD1. The CDR3 contains 13 residues. Germline V gene lookup returns CDR1 SNHLY and CDR2 FYNNEI. The junction had 4 bases not matched to a gene; V was cut back by 6 bases and J by 4 bases. CDR3 protein: CASRSQGGTEAFF. CDR3 in DNA: TGTGCCAGCAGATCACAGGGGGGCACTGAAGCTTTCTTT.

The chain couples TRBV20-1 to TRBJ2-2; D remains unclear. The CDR3 runs to 11 residues. Deletions cut 4 bases from V and 2 bases from J, with 2 bases between. Germline-derived CDR1 and CDR2 are DFQATT and SNEGSKA (reference sequence). This chain's CDR3 is CSAKNTGELFF. The CDR3 nucleotides are TGCAGTGCTAAAAACACCGGGGAGCTGTTTTTT.

This clonotype was detected ten times or more. The rearrangement links TRBV5-1 to TRBJ1-4; D remains ambiguous. Germline values: CDR1 SGHRS, CDR2 YFSETQ. V was trimmed by 6 bases and J by 0 bases, leaving 6 bases between them. CDR3 size: 13 residues. The CDR3 loop is CASTSSTNEKLFF. The CDR3 DNA sequence: TGCGCCAGCACCTCTTCAACTAATGAAAAACTGTTTTTT.

The rearrangement links TRBV27 to TRBJ1-1; TRBD1 might be the D (6 bases). Germline V gives CDR1 MNHEY, CDR2 SMNVEV (reference sequence). The CDR3 has 17 residues. With 4 bases removed from V and 0 bases from J, the gap between germline ends came to 18 bases. The CDR3 DNA sequence: TGTGCCAGCAGTTCGCCAGCGGGGGGGGGGCTGAACACTGAAGCTTTCTTT. This codes for CASSSPAGGGLNTEAFF.

This clonotype was observed a single time. The chain links TRBV10-3 to TRBJ2-1, with D possibly being TRBD2 (6 bases). V lost 6 bases and J 6 bases, leaving 9 bases between the germline ends. The CDR3 is made up of 12 amino acids. Germline CDR1 reads ENHRY; CDR2 reads SYGVKD. The CDR3 sequence: CAISRSGNEQFF. The CDR3 coding sequence is TGTGCCATCAGCCGTAGCGGCAATGAGCAGTTCTTC.

This clonotype was observed a few times. This chain connects TRBV7-9 to TRBJ2-1; D might be TRBD1 (6 bases). The CDR3 is made up of 15 amino acids. V lost 1 base and J lost 8, with 15 bases in between. The germline gives CDR1 SEHNR, CDR2 FQNEAQ (reference sequence). The CDR3 sequence is CASSLVGRGGDEQFF. CDR3 nucleotides: TGTGCCAGCAGCTTAGTAGGCAGGGGTGGTGATGAGCAGTTCTTC.

The table lists this clonotype with many counts. This chain uses TRBV29-1 with TRBJ2-7, with 8 bases lining up with TRBD1. Trimming at V came to 6 bases and at J to 2 bases, leaving 3 bases not matched to a gene. This CDR3 region has 12 residues. CDR1 and CDR2 (germline): SQVTM, ANQGSEA. CDR3 amino acids: CSVTGATYEQYF. The CDR3 DNA sequence: TGCAGCGTGACAGGGGCCACCTACGAGCAGTACTTC.

This clonotype was counted a few times. The V gene is TRBV9, the J gene TRBJ2-7; a possible D gene is TRBD2 (6 bases). CDR3 length equals 13 residues. Germline V gene data show CDR1 as SGDLS and CDR2 as YYNGEE. The V end was cut by 2 bases, the J end by 7 bases, with 13 bases between. The CDR3, as DNA: TGTGCCAGCAGCGTCAGTAGGGCGGGGGAGCAGTACTTC. Its protein is CASSVSRAGEQYF.

This clonotype has more than one count but fewer than ten. This chain joins TRBV28 and TRBJ2-7, with 10 nucleotides matching TRBD1. Germline trimming cut 9 bases from V and 6 bases from J; bases unmatched to any gene: 11. Per germline, CDR1 MDHEN and CDR2 SYDVKM. The CDR3 spans 14 residues. CDR3 DNA sequence: TGTGCCAGTACCGGGACAGGGGAATTTTCCGAGCAGTACTTC. This codes for CASTGTGEFSEQYF. The entire variable domain, with the rest obtained from reference TRBV28 and TRBJ2-7, is as follows: DVKVTQSSRYLVKRTGEKVFLECVQDMDHENMFWYRQDPGLGLRLIYFSYDVKMKEKGDIPEGYSVSREKKERFSLILESASTNQTSMYLCASTGTGEFSEQYFGPGTRLTVT.

There are many counts of this clonotype. The chain joins TRBV10-3 to TRBJ1-1, with unresolved D. The CDR3 consists of 14 residues. The germline gives CDR1 ENHRY, CDR2 SYGVKD. Trimming cost V 3 bases and J 0 bases, with 8 bases left between them. CDR3 in DNA: TGTGCCATCAGTGAATGGCAGCTGAACACTGAAGCTTTCTTT. Protein product: CAISEWQLNTEAFF.

The J gene is TRBJ2-3, the V gene TRBV27, with D perhaps TRBD2 (5 bases). Trimming cost V 6 bases and J 7 bases, with 14 bases left between them. There are 13 residues in the CDR3. Germline V gene lookup returns CDR1 MNHEY and CDR2 SMNVEV (reference sequence). The CDR3 region has the DNA TGTGCCAGCAGCTCACTAGACTCCTATACGCAGTATTTT. This gives the protein CASSSLDSYTQYF.

The chain is built from TRBV29-1 and TRBJ2-7; 7 nucleotides match TRBD1. The CDR3 contains 13 residues. The ends lost 1 base at V and 2 bases at J; junction bases unmatched: 2. Germline CDR1 SQVTM, CDR2 ANQGSEA. CDR3 region: CSVEGDSTYEQYF. CDR3 sequence (DNA): TGCAGCGTTGAAGGGGACAGTACCTACGAGCAGTACTTC.

The sample holds a few counts of this clonotype. The J gene is TRBJ2-2, the V gene TRBV4-1; D possibly uses TRBD1 or TRBD2 (6 bases each). Deletions cut 0 bases from V and 0 bases from J, with 20 bases between. CDR1 is MGHRA, CDR2 YSYEKL, per germline. This CDR3 contains 20 residues. CDR3 in DNA: TGCGCCAGCAGCCAAGATCGTTTCATTACGGGGGCGACGAACACCGGGGAGCTGTTTTTT. It yields the protein CASSQDRFITGATNTGELFF.

This clonotype has only a few counts. The chain couples TRBV7-6 to TRBJ2-1; tentative D call: TRBD2 (6 bases). V dropped 1 base and J dropped 1 base, with 17 bases sitting between them. CDR3 length: 18 amino acids. The germline CDR1 and CDR2 sequences are SGHVS and FNYEAQ. This CDR3 is CASSLGPGAGWSYNEQFF. CDR3 DNA sequence: TGTGCCAGCAGCTTAGGTCCTGGCGCGGGGTGGTCCTACAATGAGCAGTTCTTC.

This chain links TRBV3-1 with TRBJ2-5; no clear D. This CDR3 has 16 amino acids. The germline V and J ends were trimmed by 0 bases and 2 bases, with 13 bases remaining between them. Germline lookup yields CDR1 LGHDT and CDR2 YNNKEL (reference sequence). CDR3 loop: CASSQDRIGRQETQYF. In nucleotides, the CDR3 is TGTGCCAGCAGCCAAGATAGAATAGGCAGGCAAGAGACCCAGTACTTC.

J is TRBJ1-5 and V is TRBV7-9; D gene ambiguous. The V end lost 2 bases, the J end lost 5 bases, and 10 bases lay between the germline ends. This CDR3 has 14 residues. In germline, CDR1 is SEHNR, CDR2 FQNEAQ (reference sequence). The CDR3, as DNA: TGTGCCAGCAGCTTACGAGACGGGGATCAGCCCCAGCATTTT. Translated: CASSLRDGDQPQHF.